This TCR beta chain was observed in a study of CD8 T cell repertoires and HIV-1 epitope variants (dated by TCRdb to about 2020). Notes on the research overall: T cells were stimulated in separate culture wells with each of twenty-five peptides representing autologous and known Gag and Nef epitope variants. Cultures ran for approximately 10 days in IMDM with gentamicin, with half-media changes on days 3 and 7 adding IL-2, IL-7 and IL-15. A total of over 65 T cell cultures were run, with each culture condition done in triplicate except for one peptide, which was done in duplicate. Control conditions included a CMV, EBV and flu peptide pool, the Ebola AY9 epitope as negative control, and a no-peptide well. T cells were enriched using the EasySep Human T Cell Enrichment Kit and were co-cultured with equal numbers of autologous T cell-negative cells serving as antigen-presenting cells. A 1M T cell aliquot was kept as an uncultured baseline condition, separate from the 80 or so T cell cultures. Three Gag epitope families and Nef HW9 and YT9 were included among the tested epitopes. Overall study results and their limits: Five or six clonotypes recognized the Nef KF9 family and one the HW9 family, with no responses to the TAALDMSHF plasma variant. Of the nine antigen-specific TCR beta clonotypes identified, over five appeared cross-reactive for autologous or known escape epitope variants. The assay could identify only TCR beta chains and pointed to proliferation in response to antigen, not to T cell function or cytokine profile.

The immunoSEQ platform was used to sequence TCR beta CDR3 regions at survey depth. The QIAamp DNA micro kit was used to extract genomic DNA from every cultured and uncultured CD8+ T cell population. The study's own analysis went as follows. Samples with fewer than 5,000 productive reads were excluded, resulting in the removal of about 6.5% of the 75 HIV peptide-stimulated cultures. A MANAFEST web app trimmed sequences to CDR3 and removed nonproductive sequences, CDR3s under 5 amino acids, and those not starting C or ending F/W. Antigen-specific clonotypes had to expand in at least 2 of 3 replicates versus no-peptide control at FDR 0.01, only within one epitope family. A specific clonotype also had to show a frequency at least fivefold higher than in wells stimulated with peptides from other epitope families. TCRdb mirrors the immuneACCESS table, restricted to in-frame sequences. Some clones are absent from its copies; in checked studies, under half trace to an unresolved V gene, and the reason for the others is unknown. That table is the source of V, J and clone size, and D and trimming were worked out from the DNA. For this sample the table gives 4,000 or so clones, of which roughly three fifths were detected only once. Jointly, the top ten make up 40% to 45% of the sample.

The EasySep Human CD8+ T Cell Enrichment Kit was used on day 10 to isolate CD8+ T cells from every culture. The germline V gene encodes CDR1 MNHEY and CDR2 SMNVEV (reference sequence). Trimming removed 5 bases from V and 5 bases from J; the gene matches leave 8 bases unexplained. The CDR3 contains 14 residues, cysteine and phenylalanine counted. Only CDR3 DNA remains: 42 bases, in frame from the first base. In this sample, this clone turned up a few times. The antigen it recognizes is unknown. The sample holds no much larger clone one base away, and base qualities are not on file. The sequence came from a male donor with HIV. Sequences were obtained from cultured CD8+ T cells derived from PBMCs. The rearrangement joined TRBV27 to TRBJ2-7, with 8 bases in between that match TRBD1. CDR3 loop: CASSPGQVLHEQYF. Read as DNA, the sequence is TGTGCCAGCAGTCCGGGACAGGTGCTACACGAGCAGTACTTC.